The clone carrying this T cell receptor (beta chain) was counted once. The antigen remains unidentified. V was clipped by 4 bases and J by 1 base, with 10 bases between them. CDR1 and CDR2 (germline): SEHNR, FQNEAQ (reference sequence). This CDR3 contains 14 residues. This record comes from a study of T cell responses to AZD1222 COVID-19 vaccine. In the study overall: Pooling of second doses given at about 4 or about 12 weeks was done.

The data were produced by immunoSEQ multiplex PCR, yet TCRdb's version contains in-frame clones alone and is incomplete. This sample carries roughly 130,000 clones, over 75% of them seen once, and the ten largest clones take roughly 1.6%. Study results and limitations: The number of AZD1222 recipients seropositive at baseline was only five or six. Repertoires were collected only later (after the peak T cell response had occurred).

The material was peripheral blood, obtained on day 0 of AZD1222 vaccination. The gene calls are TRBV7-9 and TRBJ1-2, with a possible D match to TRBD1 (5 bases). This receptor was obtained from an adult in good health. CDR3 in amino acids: CASSSLTVNYGYTF. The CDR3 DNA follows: TGTGCCAGCAGCTCTCTGACAGTTAACTATGGCTACACCTTC.